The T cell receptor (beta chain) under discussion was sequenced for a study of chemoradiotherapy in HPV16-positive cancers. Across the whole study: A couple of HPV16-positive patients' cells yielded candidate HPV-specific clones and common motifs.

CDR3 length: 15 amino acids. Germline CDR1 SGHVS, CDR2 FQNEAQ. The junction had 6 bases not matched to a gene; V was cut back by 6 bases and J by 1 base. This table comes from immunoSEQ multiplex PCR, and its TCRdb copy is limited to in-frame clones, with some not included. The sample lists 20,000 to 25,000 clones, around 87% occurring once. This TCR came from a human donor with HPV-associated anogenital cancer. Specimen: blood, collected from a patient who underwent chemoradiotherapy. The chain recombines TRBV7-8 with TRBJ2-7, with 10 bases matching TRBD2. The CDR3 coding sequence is TGTGCCAGCAGTTTGGGGACTAGCGTTTCCTACGAGCAGTACTTC. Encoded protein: CASSLGTSVSYEQYF.